This entry is about one T cell receptor (beta chain). This entry is derived from a study of blood T cell repertoires in COVID-19. Profiling relied on immunoSEQ multiplex PCR, and the TCRdb table lists in-frame clones only, not all of them. This table has about 55,000 clones, roughly 70% appearing once. The CDR3 loop spans 18 amino acids. Trimming removed 6 bases at V and 1 base at J, with 22 bases between. Germline V gene sequence: CDR1 LGHNA, CDR2 YNFKEQ. This sequence was found in a woman in her 70s with acute or convalescent COVID-19. Sample: peripheral blood. The chain combines TRBV4-2 with TRBJ1-5; the D gene is possibly TRBD1 (6 bases). CDR3 sequence reads: CASSPGPRGGGSNQPQHF. CDR3 sequence (DNA): TGTGCCAGCAGTCCCGGACCGAGGGGGGGCGGAAGCAATCAGCCCCAGCATTTT.